The clone carrying this T cell receptor (beta chain) was counted only a few times. The sample is drawn from a study of human T cells and chemical hapten exposure. In the study overall: The study enrolled mostly female patients with alopecia areata, totalis or universalis.

Time point here: pre-sensitization, week 0. Treatment described: therapeutic diphenylcyclopropenone sensitization with weekly scalp DPC. In germline, CDR1 is LNHNV, CDR2 YYDKDF (reference sequence). There are 15 residues in the CDR3. Trimming removed 8 bases from V and 0 bases from J, with 14 bases in between. Unique molecular identifiers were attached to individual cDNA molecules within the library. TCRdb fed the RACE reads into MiXCR, producing one record per CDR3 protein. The data contain around 250,000 distinct CDR3 sequences, more than 6.5% of them singletons. This clonotype originated in a woman aged 40 to 49 with alopecia areata. Some clones in this sample may be carry-over from other donors' samples. The source material was whole blood, sampled in connection with sensitization to the hapten diphenylcyclopropenone (DPC). V gene TRBV15 combines with J gene TRBJ2-4; D may be TRBD2 (6 bases). The CDR3 protein is CATGREGLAKNIQYF. The CDR3 bases are TGTGCCACCGGTCGTGAGGGACTAGCCAAAAACATTCAGTACTTC.